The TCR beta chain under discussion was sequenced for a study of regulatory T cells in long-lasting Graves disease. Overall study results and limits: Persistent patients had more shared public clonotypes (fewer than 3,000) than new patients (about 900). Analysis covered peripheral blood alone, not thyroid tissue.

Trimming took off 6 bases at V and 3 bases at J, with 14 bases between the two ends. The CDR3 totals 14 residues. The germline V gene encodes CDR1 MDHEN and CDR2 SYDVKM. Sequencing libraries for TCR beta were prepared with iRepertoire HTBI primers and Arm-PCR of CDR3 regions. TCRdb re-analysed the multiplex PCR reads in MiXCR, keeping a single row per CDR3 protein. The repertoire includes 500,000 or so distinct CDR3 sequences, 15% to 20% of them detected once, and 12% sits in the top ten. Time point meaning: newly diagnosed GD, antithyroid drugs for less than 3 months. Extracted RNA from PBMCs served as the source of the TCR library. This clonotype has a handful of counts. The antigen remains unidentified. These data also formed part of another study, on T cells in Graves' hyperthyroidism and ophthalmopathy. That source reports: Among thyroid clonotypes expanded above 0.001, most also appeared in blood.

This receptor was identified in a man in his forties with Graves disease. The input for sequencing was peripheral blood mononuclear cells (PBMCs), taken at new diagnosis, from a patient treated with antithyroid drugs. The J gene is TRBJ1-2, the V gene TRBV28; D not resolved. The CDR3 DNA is TGTGCCAGCAGCCCCGATTCTAGGGACTATGGCTACACCTTC. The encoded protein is CASSPDSRDYGYTF.